This is a list of T cell receptor beta chains from one sample in a study of T cell responses to AZD1222 COVID-19 vaccine. Only in-frame clones appear in the TCRdb table, and some are missing; sequencing was by immunoSEQ multiplex PCR. The data hold fewer than 200,000 clones, with 92% observed a single time. The starting material was peripheral blood, obtained on day 0 of AZD1222 vaccination. These receptors came from an adult in good health. Each CDR3 is given with its conserved first and last residue. Each record gives: J gene, V gene, clone size, D gene, CDR3 protein, CDR3 DNA. D genes are given only for firm matches. Part of the rows lack a size; the others show once, few, many or a class for expanded clones.

j_call: TRBJ2-3
v_call: TRBV7-2
clone_size: .
d_call: .
cdr3_aa: CASSLQGADTQYF
cdr3_nt: TGTGCCAGCAGCTTACAGGGCGCAGATACGCAGTATTTT

j_call: TRBJ2-5
v_call: TRBV3-1/TRBV3-2
clone_size: once
d_call: .
cdr3_aa: CASSSTGLVTQYF
cdr3_nt: TGTGCCAGCAGCTCGACGGGCCTTGTGACCCAGTACTTC

j_call: TRBJ1-4
v_call: TRBV6-6
clone_size: once
d_call: .
cdr3_aa: CASSLEFGEKLFF
cdr3_nt: TGTGCCAGCAGTTTAGAGTTCGGCGAAAAACTGTTTTTT

j_call: TRBJ1-2
v_call: TRBV24-1
clone_size: .
d_call: .
cdr3_aa: CATSDPRRQNYGYTF
cdr3_nt: TGTGCCACCAGTGATCCCCGCAGGCAGAACTATGGCTACACCTTC

j_call: TRBJ2-7
v_call: TRBV4-2
clone_size: .
d_call: .
cdr3_aa: CASSQQIGGPSYEQYF
cdr3_nt: TGTGCCAGCAGCCAACAGATTGGGGGGCCTTCCTACGAGCAGTACTTC

j_call: TRBJ1-1
v_call: TRBV5-3
clone_size: .
d_call: .
cdr3_aa: CARSFPGVFRGNTEAFF
cdr3_nt: TGTGCCAGAAGCTTCCCCGGGGTATTCAGGGGGAACACTGAAGCTTTCTTT

j_call: TRBJ1-1
v_call: TRBV5-6
clone_size: .
d_call: TRBD1
cdr3_aa: CASSLERGPEAFF
cdr3_nt: TGTGCCAGCAGCTTGGAGAGGGGGCCTGAAGCTTTCTTT

j_call: TRBJ2-2
v_call: TRBV18
clone_size: .
d_call: TRBD2
cdr3_aa: CASSPRRETGELFF
cdr3_nt: TGTGCCAGCTCACCAAGGCGGGAGACCGGGGAGCTGTTTTTT

j_call: TRBJ2-3
v_call: TRBV7-6
clone_size: .
d_call: TRBD2
cdr3_aa: CASRREWAGTDTQYF
cdr3_nt: TGTGCCAGTCGGCGGGAGTGGGCAGGGACAGATACGCAGTATTTT

j_call: TRBJ1-1
v_call: TRBV28
clone_size: .
d_call: .
cdr3_aa: CASSRTFRQAFF
cdr3_nt: TGTGCCAGCAGCCGAACCTTTCGACAAGCTTTCTTT

j_call: TRBJ1-4
v_call: TRBV6-1
clone_size: .
d_call: .
cdr3_aa: CASSEGPGSGEKLFF
cdr3_nt: TGTGCCAGCAGTGAAGGGCCTGGCTCTGGTGAAAAACTGTTTTTT

j_call: TRBJ1-1
v_call: TRBV9
clone_size: .
d_call: .
cdr3_aa: CASSVGVGTEAFF
cdr3_nt: TGTGCCAGCAGCGTAGGGGTCGGTACTGAAGCTTTCTTT

j_call: TRBJ1-1
v_call: TRBV4-2
clone_size: .
d_call: TRBD1
cdr3_aa: CASSQETGGVLAFF
cdr3_nt: TGTGCCAGCAGCCAAGAGACAGGGGGCGTCTTGGCTTTCTTT

j_call: TRBJ1-4
v_call: TRBV4-2
clone_size: once
d_call: TRBD1
cdr3_aa: CASSQYTGAGEKLFF
cdr3_nt: TGTGCCAGCAGCCAATACACAGGGGCTGGTGAAAAACTGTTTTTT

j_call: TRBJ1-6
v_call: TRBV7-3
clone_size: .
d_call: .
cdr3_aa: CASSALWRGGYNSPLHF
cdr3_nt: TGTGCCAGCAGCGCCCTTTGGAGGGGAGGTTATAATTCACCCCTCCACTTT

j_call: TRBJ1-1
v_call: TRBV5-4
clone_size: .
d_call: .
cdr3_aa: CASSKNGVTEAFF
cdr3_nt: TGTGCCAGCAGCAAGAATGGGGTCACTGAAGCTTTCTTT

j_call: TRBJ2-2
v_call: TRBV6-2/TRBV6-3
clone_size: few
d_call: .
cdr3_aa: CASSDPGGRVNTGELFF
cdr3_nt: TGTGCCAGCAGTGACCCAGGAGGCAGAGTGAACACCGGGGAGCTGTTTTTT

j_call: TRBJ1-5
v_call: TRBV19
clone_size: .
d_call: .
cdr3_aa: CASRHATRSNQPQHF
cdr3_nt: TGTGCCAGCCGCCACGCTACACGTAGCAATCAGCCCCAGCATTTT

j_call: TRBJ2-2
v_call: TRBV7-2
clone_size: .
d_call: .
cdr3_aa: CASSFTPSVVSGELFF
cdr3_nt: TGTGCCAGCAGCTTCACCCCCAGTGTGGTCTCCGGGGAGCTGTTTTTT

j_call: TRBJ2-1
v_call: TRBV15
clone_size: .
d_call: TRBD2
cdr3_aa: CATSRSPGGPFNEQFF
cdr3_nt: TGTGCCACCAGCAGATCTCCGGGGGGGCCGTTCAATGAGCAGTTCTTC

j_call: TRBJ1-1
v_call: TRBV29-1
clone_size: .
d_call: .
cdr3_aa: CSVEASGWLNTEAFF
cdr3_nt: TGCAGCGTTGAAGCCTCAGGGTGGTTGAACACTGAAGCTTTCTTT

j_call: TRBJ1-5
v_call: TRBV29-1
clone_size: .
d_call: TRBD1
cdr3_aa: CSALGTGQEANQPQHF
cdr3_nt: TGCAGCGCTCTGGGGACCGGACAGGAGGCCAATCAGCCCCAGCATTTT

j_call: TRBJ2-5
v_call: TRBV5-4
clone_size: .
d_call: .
cdr3_aa: CASSLAGVQETQYF
cdr3_nt: TGTGCCAGCAGCTTGGCGGGCGTACAAGAGACCCAGTACTTC

j_call: TRBJ2-7
v_call: TRBV27
clone_size: .
d_call: .
cdr3_aa: CASGYEQYF
cdr3_nt: TGTGCCAGCGGATACGAGCAGTACTTC

j_call: TRBJ1-3
v_call: TRBV19
clone_size: .
d_call: TRBD1
cdr3_aa: CASSPRDRGLGNTIYF
cdr3_nt: TGTGCCAGTAGTCCCCGGGACAGGGGGCTTGGAAACACCATATATTTT

j_call: TRBJ2-1
v_call: TRBV18
clone_size: .
d_call: .
cdr3_aa: CASSPGPAYNEQFF
cdr3_nt: TGTGCCAGCTCACCCGGACCTGCTTACAATGAGCAGTTCTTC

j_call: TRBJ1-1
v_call: TRBV19
clone_size: .
d_call: .
cdr3_aa: CASSWRGADTEAFF
cdr3_nt: TGTGCCAGTAGCTGGAGGGGAGCTGACACTGAAGCTTTCTTT

j_call: TRBJ1-2
v_call: TRBV12-3/TRBV12-4
clone_size: .
d_call: .
cdr3_aa: CASSFGAIYGYTF
cdr3_nt: TGTGCCAGCAGTTTCGGGGCGATCTATGGCTACACCTTC

j_call: TRBJ2-5
v_call: TRBV2
clone_size: .
d_call: TRBD2
cdr3_aa: CASSEGAGGEQETQYF
cdr3_nt: TGTGCCAGCAGTGAAGGAGCGGGGGGGGAACAAGAGACCCAGTACTTC

j_call: TRBJ1-1
v_call: TRBV7-2
clone_size: .
d_call: TRBD1
cdr3_aa: CASSYTGGPSEAFF
cdr3_nt: TGTGCCAGCAGCTATACAGGGGGCCCGTCTGAAGCTTTCTTT

j_call: TRBJ2-1
v_call: TRBV18
clone_size: .
d_call: TRBD1
cdr3_aa: CASSPTWDRVHEQFF
cdr3_nt: TGTGCCAGCTCACCAACTTGGGACAGGGTGCATGAGCAGTTCTTC

j_call: TRBJ1-2
v_call: TRBV4-1
clone_size: .
d_call: .
cdr3_aa: CASSQPVVGDYGYTF
cdr3_nt: TGCGCCAGCAGCCAGCCTGTAGTGGGGGACTATGGCTACACCTTC

j_call: TRBJ1-3
v_call: TRBV14
clone_size: .
d_call: .
cdr3_aa: CASSHPGAGRRLSWYF
cdr3_nt: TGTGCCAGCAGCCATCCCGGGGCGGGACGGCGTTTGTCGTGGTATTTT

j_call: TRBJ2-3
v_call: TRBV7-3
clone_size: .
d_call: .
cdr3_aa: CASSLAGSSTDTQYF
cdr3_nt: TGTGCCAGCAGCTTAGCTGGTTCTAGCACAGATACGCAGTATTTT

j_call: TRBJ1-4
v_call: TRBV5-4
clone_size: .
d_call: .
cdr3_aa: CASSLISDEKLFF
cdr3_nt: TGTGCCAGCAGCTTGATATCAGATGAAAAACTGTTTTTT

j_call: TRBJ2-1
v_call: TRBV5-1
clone_size: .
d_call: TRBD1
cdr3_aa: CASRQTGGTRNEQFF
cdr3_nt: TGCGCCAGCAGACAGACAGGGGGTACGAGGAATGAGCAGTTCTTC

j_call: TRBJ1-3
v_call: TRBV3-1/TRBV3-2
clone_size: .
d_call: .
cdr3_aa: CASSQATVSGNTIYF
cdr3_nt: TGTGCCAGCAGCCAAGCCACGGTCTCTGGAAACACCATATATTTT

j_call: TRBJ1-1
v_call: TRBV19
clone_size: .
d_call: .
cdr3_aa: CASSRSSQRPNTEAFF
cdr3_nt: TGTGCCAGTAGTAGATCCTCTCAGCGGCCGAACACTGAAGCTTTCTTT

j_call: TRBJ1-1
v_call: TRBV7-9
clone_size: .
d_call: .
cdr3_aa: CASSLRTGNTEAFF
cdr3_nt: TGTGCCAGCAGCTTAAGAACAGGGAACACTGAAGCTTTCTTT

j_call: TRBJ2-1
v_call: TRBV27
clone_size: .
d_call: .
cdr3_aa: CASSPRLGGKGHNEQFF
cdr3_nt: TGTGCCAGCAGTCCTCGATTAGGGGGGAAGGGGCACAATGAGCAGTTCTTC

j_call: TRBJ1-2
v_call: TRBV7-9
clone_size: .
d_call: .
cdr3_aa: CASSGVMGANYGYTF
cdr3_nt: TGTGCCAGCAGCGGAGTCATGGGAGCTAACTATGGCTACACCTTC

j_call: TRBJ1-5
v_call: TRBV7-8
clone_size: once
d_call: .
cdr3_aa: CASSDTGGNQPQHF
cdr3_nt: TGTGCCAGCAGCGACACTGGAGGCAATCAGCCCCAGCATTTT

j_call: TRBJ2-1
v_call: TRBV5-5
clone_size: .
d_call: .
cdr3_aa: CASSPPPPEQFF
cdr3_nt: TGTGCCAGCAGCCCGCCCCCCCCTGAGCAGTTCTTC

j_call: TRBJ1-2
v_call: TRBV15
clone_size: .
d_call: .
cdr3_aa: CATSRGLWGGLSGYTF
cdr3_nt: TGTGCCACCAGCAGAGGTCTGTGGGGTGGGTTGAGTGGCTACACCTTC

j_call: TRBJ1-2
v_call: TRBV27
clone_size: .
d_call: .
cdr3_aa: CASALIGEKVAGYTF
cdr3_nt: TGTGCCAGCGCCCTAATTGGGGAAAAAGTGGCTGGCTACACCTTC

j_call: TRBJ1-2
v_call: TRBV2
clone_size: .
d_call: TRBD1
cdr3_aa: CASAGTGLYGYTF
cdr3_nt: TGTGCCAGCGCCGGGACAGGACTCTATGGCTACACCTTC

j_call: TRBJ1-2
v_call: TRBV4-2
clone_size: .
d_call: TRBD1
cdr3_aa: CASSQSTGGANYGYTF
cdr3_nt: TGTGCCAGCAGCCAATCTACAGGGGGCGCGAACTATGGCTACACCTTC

j_call: TRBJ1-4
v_call: TRBV7-9
clone_size: .
d_call: TRBD1
cdr3_aa: CASSLRQGNEKLFF
cdr3_nt: TGTGCCAGCAGCTTAAGACAGGGTAATGAAAAACTGTTTTTT

j_call: TRBJ1-2
v_call: TRBV5-4
clone_size: .
d_call: .
cdr3_aa: CASRDLGGGYTF
cdr3_nt: TGTGCCAGCAGAGATCTGGGGGGGGGCTACACCTTC

j_call: TRBJ2-2
v_call: TRBV7-7
clone_size: .
d_call: TRBD2
cdr3_aa: CASSFGWTSGNTGELFF
cdr3_nt: TGTGCTAGCAGCTTTGGCTGGACTAGCGGCAACACCGGGGAGCTGTTTTTT

j_call: TRBJ1-5
v_call: TRBV28
clone_size: .
d_call: TRBD1
cdr3_aa: CASSGQGSQPQHF
cdr3_nt: TGTGCCAGCAGCGGACAGGGGAGTCAGCCCCAGCATTTT

j_call: TRBJ1-3
v_call: TRBV9
clone_size: .
d_call: .
cdr3_aa: CASSPPNGNSGNTIYF
cdr3_nt: TGTGCCAGCAGCCCCCCCAACGGAAACTCTGGAAACACCATATATTTT

j_call: TRBJ1-1
v_call: TRBV12-5
clone_size: .
d_call: .
cdr3_aa: CASAEGGTSYTEAFF
cdr3_nt: TGTGCTAGTGCCGAGGGTGGGACAAGCTACACTGAAGCTTTCTTT

j_call: TRBJ1-4
v_call: TRBV25-1
clone_size: .
d_call: .
cdr3_aa: CASRSGGTNEKLFF
cdr3_nt: TGTGCCAGCAGGAGCGGGGGAACTAATGAAAAACTGTTTTTT

j_call: TRBJ2-2
v_call: TRBV7-8
clone_size: .
d_call: .
cdr3_aa: CASSNAGNTGELFF
cdr3_nt: TGTGCCAGCAGCAATGCCGGGAACACCGGGGAGCTGTTTTTT

j_call: TRBJ1-3
v_call: TRBV18
clone_size: few
d_call: .
cdr3_aa: CASSPAGLSGNTIYF
cdr3_nt: TGTGCCAGCTCACCAGCAGGGCTCTCTGGAAACACCATATATTTT

j_call: TRBJ1-6
v_call: TRBV6-2/TRBV6-3
clone_size: .
d_call: .
cdr3_aa: CASSLSNSPLHF
cdr3_nt: TGTGCCAGCAGTCTGAGCAATTCACCCCTCCACTTT